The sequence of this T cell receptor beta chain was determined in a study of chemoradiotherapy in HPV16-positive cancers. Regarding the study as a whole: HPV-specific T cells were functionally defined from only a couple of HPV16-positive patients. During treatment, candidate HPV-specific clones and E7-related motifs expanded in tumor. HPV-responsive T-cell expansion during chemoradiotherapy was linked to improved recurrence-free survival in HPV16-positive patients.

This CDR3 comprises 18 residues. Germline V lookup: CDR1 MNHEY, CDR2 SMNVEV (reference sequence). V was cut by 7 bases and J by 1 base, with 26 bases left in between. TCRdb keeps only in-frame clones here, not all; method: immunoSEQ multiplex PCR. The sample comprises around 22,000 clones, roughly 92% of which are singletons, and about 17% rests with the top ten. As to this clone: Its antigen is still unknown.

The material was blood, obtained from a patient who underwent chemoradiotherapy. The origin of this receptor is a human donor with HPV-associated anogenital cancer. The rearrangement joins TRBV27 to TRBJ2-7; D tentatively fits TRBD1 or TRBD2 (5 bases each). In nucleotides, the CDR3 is TGTGCCAGCAAAACCCAGGGAGTAGGCGGACTGGGGTCCTACGAGCAGTACTTC. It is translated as CASKTQGVGGLGSYEQYF.